This T cell receptor (beta chain) was observed in a study of blood T cell repertoires in COVID-19. For the study at large: Donors in the United States, Italy and Spain gave samples during acute or convalescent COVID-19. Sources were T cells, B-cell-depleted T cells, or PBMCs; the material itself was cDNA or gDNA.

Per the original methods: Estimated nucleated cell counts came from reference gene primer amplification. Sequencing was performed with immunoSEQ multiplex PCR; in TCRdb, only in-frame clones are kept and a portion is missing. V, J and clone size were drawn from that table, and D and trimming were deduced from the DNA. The sample records tens of thousands of clones, 88% being singletons. This TCR derives from a woman aged 70-85 years with acute or convalescent COVID-19. The sample consisted of peripheral blood.

DNA of the CDR3: TGCGCCAGCAGCTTGGTAGGGGTGGGTGAGCAGTTCTTC. This translates into CASSLVGVGEQFF. The chain couples TRBV5-1 to TRBJ2-1; TRBD1 is a possible D gene (5 bases). Germline loops: CDR1 SGHRS, CDR2 YFSETQ. The V gene lost 0 bases and the J gene lost 9 bases, with 10 bases spanning the gap. The CDR3 totals 13 residues.